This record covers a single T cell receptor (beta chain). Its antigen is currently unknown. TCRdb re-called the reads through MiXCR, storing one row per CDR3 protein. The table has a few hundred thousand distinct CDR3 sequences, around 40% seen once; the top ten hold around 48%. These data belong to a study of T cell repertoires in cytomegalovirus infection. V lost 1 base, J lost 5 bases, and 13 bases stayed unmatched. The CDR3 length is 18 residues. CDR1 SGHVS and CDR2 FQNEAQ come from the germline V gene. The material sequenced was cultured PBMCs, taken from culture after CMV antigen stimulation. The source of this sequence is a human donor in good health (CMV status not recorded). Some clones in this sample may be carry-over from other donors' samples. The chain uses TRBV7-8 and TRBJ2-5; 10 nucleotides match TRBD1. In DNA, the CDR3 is TGTGCCAGCAGCTTAGACCACCTCCTGACAGGGGGCATGGAGACCCAGTACTTC. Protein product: CASSLDHLLTGGMETQYF.